This T cell receptor beta chain appears in the sequencing data of a study of immune cell composition in non-small cell lung cancer. Template was genomic DNA from frozen, unsorted single-cell suspensions. Details on this clone: Antigen specificity is unknown.

Study-level points and caveats: Clones >0.5% enriched in tumour were rarer in adenocarcinoma (around 35%) than squamous (approximately 80%). Squamous lung tumours showed higher top 10 clone scores and clonality than adenocarcinomas. TIL tumour reactivity correlated with maximal tumour-associated clone frequency in adenocarcinoma.

In germline, CDR1 is MNHEY, CDR2 SVGAGI. The CDR3 consists of 15 residues. V shed 2 bases and J 4 bases; nucleotides not matched to a gene: 1. Measured with immunoSEQ multiplex PCR; TCRdb has only the in-frame clones, and not every one. In the table there are 5,000 or so clones, 60% to 85% of which are singletons. The gene calls are TRBV6-5 and TRBJ1-4; 10 bases line up with TRBD1. The sequence was obtained from a human donor with non-small cell lung cancer. The sequenced material came from lung tumor tissue. Written as DNA, the CDR3 is TGTGCCAGCAGTTACGGGACAGGGGTTAATGAAAAACTGTTTTTT. It translates to CASSYGTGVNEKLFF.